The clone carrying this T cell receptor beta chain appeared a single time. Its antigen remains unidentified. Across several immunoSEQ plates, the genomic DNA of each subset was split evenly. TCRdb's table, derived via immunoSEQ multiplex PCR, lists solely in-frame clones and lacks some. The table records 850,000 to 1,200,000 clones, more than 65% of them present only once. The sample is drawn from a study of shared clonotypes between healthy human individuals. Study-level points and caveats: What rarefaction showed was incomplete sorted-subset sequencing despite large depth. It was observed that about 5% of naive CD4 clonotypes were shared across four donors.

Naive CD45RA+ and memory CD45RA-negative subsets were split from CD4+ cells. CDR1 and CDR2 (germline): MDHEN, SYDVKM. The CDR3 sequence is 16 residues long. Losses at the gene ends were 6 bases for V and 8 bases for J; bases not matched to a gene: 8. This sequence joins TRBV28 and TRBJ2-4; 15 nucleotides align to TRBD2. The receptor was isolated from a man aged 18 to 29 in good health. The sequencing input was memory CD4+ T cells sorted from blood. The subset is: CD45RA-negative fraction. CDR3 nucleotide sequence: TGTGCCAGCAGCAGAGGGACTAGCGGGGGGCGGGACATTCAGTACTTC. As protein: CASSRGTSGGRDIQYF.